This T cell receptor (beta chain) originates from a study of T-cell memory formation after mild COVID-19. On this clonotype itself: The antigen remains unidentified.

After 5'RACE with constant-segment primers, TCR alpha and TCR beta cDNA libraries carrying sample barcodes and UMIs were obtained. TCRdb independently ran MiXCR on the 5' RACE reads; one entry per CDR3 protein. The sample lists fewer than 400,000 distinct CDR3 sequences, about 16% seen once, with under 25% in the top ten. Findings and caveats of the study: CD8+ contracting clones occupied EMRA, while CD4+ ones occupied mainly CM and EM. Memory cells collected pre-infection included some clones that later responded, suggesting cross-reactive memory joined.

The junction had 1 base not matched to a gene; V was cut back by 2 bases and J by 4 bases. The CDR3 extends over 14 amino acids. From germline, CDR1 is ENHRY and CDR2 SYGVKD. The clonotype comes from a man aged 18 to 30 who had mild COVID-19 (a few samples of this study predate the infection). Cell type and time point are not known. The sequenced material came from PBMCs or a T cell subset sorted from them (not recorded which). The chain carries TRBV10-3 and TRBJ2-5; TRBD2 matches at 10 bases. This CDR3 reads CAISEASGGETQYF. The CDR3 coding sequence is TGTGCCATCAGTGAGGCTAGCGGGGGAGAGACCCAGTACTTC.